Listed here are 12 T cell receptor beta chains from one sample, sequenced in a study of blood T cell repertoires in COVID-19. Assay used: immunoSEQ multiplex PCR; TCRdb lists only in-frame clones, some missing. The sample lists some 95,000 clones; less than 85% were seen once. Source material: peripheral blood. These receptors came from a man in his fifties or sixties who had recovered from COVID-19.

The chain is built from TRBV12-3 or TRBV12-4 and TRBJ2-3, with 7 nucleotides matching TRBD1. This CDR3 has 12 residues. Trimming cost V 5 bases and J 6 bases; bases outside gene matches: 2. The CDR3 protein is CASSPGGDTQYF. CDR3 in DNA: TGTGCCAGCAGTCCAGGGGGTGATACGCAGTATTTT.

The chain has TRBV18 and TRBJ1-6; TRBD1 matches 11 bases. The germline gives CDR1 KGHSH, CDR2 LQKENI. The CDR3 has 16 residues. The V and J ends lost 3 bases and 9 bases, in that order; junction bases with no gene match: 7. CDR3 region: CASSPGTGGLGSPLHF. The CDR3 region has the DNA TGTGCCAGCTCACCCGGGACAGGGGGACTCGGTTCACCCCTCCACTTT.

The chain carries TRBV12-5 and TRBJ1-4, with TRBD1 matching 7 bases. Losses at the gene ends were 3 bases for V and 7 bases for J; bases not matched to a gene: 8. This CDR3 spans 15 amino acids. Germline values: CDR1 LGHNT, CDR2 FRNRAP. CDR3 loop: CASGFTTGNGEKLFF. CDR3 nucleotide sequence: TGTGCTAGTGGTTTTACGACAGGGAATGGTGAAAAACTGTTTTTT.

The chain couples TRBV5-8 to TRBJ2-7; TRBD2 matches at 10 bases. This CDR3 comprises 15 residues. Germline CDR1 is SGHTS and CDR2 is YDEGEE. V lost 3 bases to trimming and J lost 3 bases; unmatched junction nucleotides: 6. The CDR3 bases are TGTGCCAGCAGCTGGGGGGTAGCGGGAGGCTACGAGCAGTACTTC. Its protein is CASSWGVAGGYEQYF.

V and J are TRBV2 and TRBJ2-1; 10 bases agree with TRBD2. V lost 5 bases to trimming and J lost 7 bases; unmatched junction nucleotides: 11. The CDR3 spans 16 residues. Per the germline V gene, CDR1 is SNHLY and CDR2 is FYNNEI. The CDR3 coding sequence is TGTGCCAGCAGTACCCCCCTAGGACTAGCGGCTAATGAGCAGTTCTTC. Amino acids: CASSTPLGLAANEQFF.

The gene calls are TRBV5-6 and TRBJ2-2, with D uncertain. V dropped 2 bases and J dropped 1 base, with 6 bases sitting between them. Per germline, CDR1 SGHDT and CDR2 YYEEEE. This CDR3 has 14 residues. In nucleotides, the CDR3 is TGTGCCAGCAGCTTATTACAGAACACCGGGGAGCTGTTTTTT. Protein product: CASSLLQNTGELFF.

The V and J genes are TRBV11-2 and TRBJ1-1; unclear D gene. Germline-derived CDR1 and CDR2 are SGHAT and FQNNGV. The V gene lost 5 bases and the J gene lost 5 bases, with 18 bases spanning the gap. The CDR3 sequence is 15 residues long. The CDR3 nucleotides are TGTGCCAGCAGCATCCCTCGGGTGGTTAGGACTGAAGCTTTCTTT. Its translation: CASSIPRVVRTEAFF.

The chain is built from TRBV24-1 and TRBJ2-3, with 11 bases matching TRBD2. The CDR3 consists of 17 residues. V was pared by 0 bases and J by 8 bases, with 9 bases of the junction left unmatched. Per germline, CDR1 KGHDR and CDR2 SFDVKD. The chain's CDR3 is CATSDLDGLAGGGTQYF. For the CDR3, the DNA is TGTGCCACCAGTGATTTGGATGGACTAGCGGGTGGCGGTACGCAGTATTTT.

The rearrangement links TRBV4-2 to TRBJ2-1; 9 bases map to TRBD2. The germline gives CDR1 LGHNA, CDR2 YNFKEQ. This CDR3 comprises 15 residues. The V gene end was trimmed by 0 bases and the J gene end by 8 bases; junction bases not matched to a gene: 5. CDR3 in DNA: TGTGCCAGCAGCCAAGAAGCAGTAGCGGGGGATGAGCAGTTCTTC. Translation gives CASSQEAVAGDEQFF.

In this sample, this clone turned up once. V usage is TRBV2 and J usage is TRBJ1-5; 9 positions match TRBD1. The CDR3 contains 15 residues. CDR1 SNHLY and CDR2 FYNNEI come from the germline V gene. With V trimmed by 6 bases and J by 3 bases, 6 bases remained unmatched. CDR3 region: CASSGGQGNNQPQHF. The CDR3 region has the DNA TGTGCCAGCAGCGGCGGACAGGGGAACAATCAGCCCCAGCATTTT. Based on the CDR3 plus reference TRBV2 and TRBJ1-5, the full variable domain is EPEVTQTPSHQVTQMGQEVILRCVPISNHLYFYWYRQILGQKVEFLVSFYNNEISEKSEIFDDQFSVERPDGSNFTLKIRSTKLEDSAMYFCASSGGQGNNQPQHFGDGTRLSIL.

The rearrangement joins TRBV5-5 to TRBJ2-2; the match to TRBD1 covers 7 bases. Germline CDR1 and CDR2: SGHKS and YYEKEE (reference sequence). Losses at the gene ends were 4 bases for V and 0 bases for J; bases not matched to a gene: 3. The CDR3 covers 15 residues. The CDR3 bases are TGTGCCAGCAGCGCGACAGGGCCGAACACCGGGGAGCTGTTTTTT. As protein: CASSATGPNTGELFF.

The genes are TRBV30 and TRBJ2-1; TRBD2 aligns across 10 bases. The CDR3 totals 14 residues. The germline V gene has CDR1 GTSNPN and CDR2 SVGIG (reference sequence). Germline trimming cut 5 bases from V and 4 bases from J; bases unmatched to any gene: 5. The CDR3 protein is CAWESGGVYNEQFF. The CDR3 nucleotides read TGTGCCTGGGAAAGCGGGGGGGTTTACAATGAGCAGTTCTTC.